This TCR beta chain was identified during a study of blood T cell repertoires in COVID-19. Study-level information: The United States, Italy and Spain provided the acute and convalescent COVID-19 samples.

How the authors handled the data: Cell counts per sample came from amplifying reference gene primers. This table comes from immunoSEQ multiplex PCR, and its TCRdb copy is limited to in-frame clones, with some not included. The V and J calls and the clone size are those of that table, but D and trimming were determined from the DNA. Found here are around 87,000 clones, roughly three quarters of them singletons; the top ten hold about 10%. V gave up 8 bases and J gave up 9 bases, with 17 bases separating them. The CDR3 covers 14 residues. Germline loops: CDR1 KGHSH, CDR2 LQKENI. The chain carries TRBV18 and TRBJ1-6, with D possibly matching TRBD1 (5 bases). The specimen sequenced was peripheral blood. This sequence was found in a woman older than 75 with acute or convalescent COVID-19. CDR3 region: CASTSAREASPLHF. For the CDR3, the DNA is TGTGCCAGCACCAGTGCCAGGGAGGCTTCACCCCTCCACTTT.